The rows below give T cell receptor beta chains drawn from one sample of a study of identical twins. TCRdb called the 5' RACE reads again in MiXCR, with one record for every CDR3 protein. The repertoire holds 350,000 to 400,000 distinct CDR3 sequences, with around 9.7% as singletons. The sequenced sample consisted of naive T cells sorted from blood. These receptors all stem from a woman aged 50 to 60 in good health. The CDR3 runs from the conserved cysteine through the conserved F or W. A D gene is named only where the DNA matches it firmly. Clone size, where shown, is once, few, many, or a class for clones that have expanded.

CASSLFPTRMETQYF | TGTGCCAGCAGTTTATTTCCCACTAGAATGGAGACCCAGTACTTC | TRBV27 | NA | TRBJ2-5 | NA
CASSPSGAEEQFF | TGTGCCAGCAGCCCTTCGGGGGCTGAAGAGCAGTTCTTC | TRBV7-3 | NA | TRBJ2-1 | few
CATKRAASTDTQYF | TGTGCCACTAAAAGGGCGGCTAGCACAGATACGCAGTATTTT | TRBV6-5 | NA | TRBJ2-3 | many
CSVDGTGVLDGELFF | TGCAGCGTTGACGGGACAGGGGTCCTCGACGGGGAGCTGTTTTTT | TRBV29-1 | TRBD1 | TRBJ2-2 | few
CASTQGFNYGYTF | TGTGCCAGCACTCAGGGGTTTAACTATGGCTACACCTTC | TRBV9 | NA | TRBJ1-2 | few
CSATPVTGGNQPQHF | TGCAGTGCTACCCCCGTGACAGGGGGCAATCAGCCCCAGCATTTT | TRBV20-1 | TRBD1 | TRBJ1-5 | NA
CASSLSQGRETQYF | TGCGCCAGCAGCTTGTCTCAGGGTAGAGAGACCCAGTACTTC | TRBV5-1 | NA | TRBJ2-5 | few
CASSLAAAEQYF | TGTGCCAGCAGTTTGGCGGCAGCCGAGCAGTACTTC | TRBV12-3/TRBV12-4 | NA | TRBJ2-7 | many
CATSRVRRVGDTQYF | TGTGCCACCAGCAGAGTTAGAAGGGTTGGAGATACGCAGTATTTT | TRBV15 | NA | TRBJ2-3 | many
CASLDPIQETQYF | TGTGCCAGTTTAGATCCGATTCAAGAGACCCAGTACTTC | TRBV12-3/TRBV12-4 | NA | TRBJ2-5 | many
CASSSAGSLFVRETQYF | TGCGCCAGCAGCTCCGCCGGCAGCCTTTTTGTCCGAGAGACCCAGTACTTC | TRBV5-1 | NA | TRBJ2-5 | NA
CASSSAQGSREQYF | TGCGCCAGCAGCTCTGCACAGGGATCTAGGGAGCAGTACTTC | TRBV4-1 | NA | TRBJ2-7 | NA
CASSQEGQGGTDTQYF | TGCGCCAGCAGCCAAGAGGGACAGGGGGGCACAGATACGCAGTATTTT | TRBV4-1 | TRBD1 | TRBJ2-3 | few
CASSLSAGNEQFF | TGTGCCAGCAGCTTATCAGCGGGCAATGAGCAGTTCTTC | TRBV11-2 | NA | TRBJ2-1 | few
CASSPPDATGELFF | TGTGCCAGCAGTCCCCCGGACGCCACCGGGGAGCTGTTTTTT | TRBV12-3/TRBV12-4 | NA | TRBJ2-2 | many
CASRPPGQTIYEQFF | TGTGCCAGCAGGCCCCCGGGACAGACGATCTATGAGCAGTTCTTC | TRBV12-3/TRBV12-4 | TRBD1 | TRBJ2-1 | once
CASSRRLAGDRSYEQYF | TGTGCCAGCAGTCGACGGCTAGCGGGAGATAGGTCCTACGAGCAGTACTTC | TRBV12-3/TRBV12-4 | TRBD2 | TRBJ2-7 | few
CASSQEGGTGELFF | TGCGCCAGCAGCCAAGAGGGGGGCACCGGGGAGCTGTTTTTT | TRBV4-1 | NA | TRBJ2-2 | many
CASTEMAGGPSNEQFF | TGTGCCAGCACCGAAATGGCGGGAGGGCCGTCGAATGAGCAGTTCTTC | TRBV2 | TRBD2 | TRBJ2-1 | NA
CASSLEGASGANVLTF | TGCGCCAGCAGCTTGGAGGGCGCCTCTGGGGCCAACGTCCTGACTTTC | TRBV5-1 | NA | TRBJ2-6 | NA
CASRRLRGSKGNNEQFF | TGTGCCAGCAGAAGGCTTAGAGGGAGTAAGGGAAACAATGAGCAGTTCTTC | TRBV2 | NA | TRBJ2-1 | NA
CASSLGLASYNEQFF | TGCGCCAGCAGCTTGGGACTAGCGTCCTACAATGAGCAGTTCTTC | TRBV5-1 | TRBD2 | TRBJ2-1 | many
CSVIRPDRPSYNEQFF | TGCAGCGTTATCAGGCCGGACAGGCCCTCCTACAATGAGCAGTTCTTC | TRBV29-1 | TRBD1 | TRBJ2-1 | few
CASSLRTSGQNEQFF | TGTGCCAGCAGCCTACGGACTAGCGGACAGAATGAGCAGTTCTTC | TRBV3-1 | TRBD2 | TRBJ2-1 | NA
CASTPAGYEQYF | TGTGCCAGCACCCCTGCAGGTTACGAGCAGTACTTC | TRBV6-1 | NA | TRBJ2-7 | NA
CASSRKSAEQYF | TGCGCCAGCAGCCGGAAGTCCGCCGAGCAGTACTTC | TRBV5-1 | NA | TRBJ2-7 | few
CASSHRTGTDTQYF | TGTGCCAGCAGCCATAGGACGGGTACAGATACGCAGTATTTT | TRBV7-8 | NA | TRBJ2-3 | NA
CSVVEGTDTQYF | TGCAGCGTTGTGGAGGGGACAGATACGCAGTATTTT | TRBV29-1 | NA | TRBJ2-3 | few
CASSFEDSSTGELFF | TGCGCCAGCAGCTTCGAGGACTCCTCCACCGGGGAGCTGTTTTTT | TRBV5-1 | NA | TRBJ2-2 | many
CASSFRTGGADTEAFF | TGTGCCAGCAGTTTCCGCACGGGGGGGGCGGACACTGAAGCTTTCTTT | TRBV12-3/TRBV12-4 | NA | TRBJ1-1 | NA
CAISVGLAGEGFEQYF | TGTGCCATCAGTGTCGGCTTAGCGGGAGAGGGGTTCGAGCAGTACTTC | TRBV10-3 | TRBD2 | TRBJ2-7 | few
CASSSGTPAVF | TGCGCCAGCAGCTCCGGGACTCCCGCCGTCTTC | TRBV5-1 | NA | TRBJ2-1 | many
CASSLKGTDNEQFF | TGTGCCAGCAGCTTAAAGGGGACCGACAATGAGCAGTTCTTC | TRBV7-6 | NA | TRBJ2-1 | many
CASSTSGSYNEQFF | TGTGCCAGCTCGACTAGCGGGAGCTACAATGAGCAGTTCTTC | TRBV6-5 | TRBD2 | TRBJ2-1 | many
CASSYDRMNTEAFF | TGTGCCAGCAGTTACGACAGGATGAACACTGAAGCTTTCTTT | TRBV6-2/TRBV6-3 | NA | TRBJ1-1 | few
CSARAMNTEAFF | TGCAGTGCTAGAGCTATGAACACTGAAGCTTTCTTT | TRBV20-1 | NA | TRBJ1-1 | many
CASSPLEVGEQYF | TGTGCCAGCAGCCCTCTAGAGGTGGGCGAGCAGTACTTC | TRBV7-9 | NA | TRBJ2-7 | many
CASSKTSGGYNEQFF | TGTGCCAGCAGCAAAACTAGCGGAGGGTACAATGAGCAGTTCTTC | TRBV7-2 | TRBD2 | TRBJ2-1 | many
CASSQGHQLKYF | TGTGCCAGCAGTCAGGGACATCAACTCAAGTATTTT | TRBV27 | NA | TRBJ2-3 | NA
CASSLGRAAPVRFF | TGTGCCAGCAGCTTAGGAAGAGCGGCTCCGGTCCGGTTCTTC | TRBV7-2 | NA | TRBJ2-1 | NA
CASSSTGTSGNTIYF | TGTGCCAGCAGTTCGACAGGGACCTCTGGAAACACCATATATTTT | TRBV6-5 | TRBD1 | TRBJ1-3 | NA
CASSSSLSGRRWYEQYF | TGCGCCAGCAGCTCTTCTCTAAGCGGGAGAAGGTGGTACGAGCAGTACTTC | TRBV5-1 | TRBD2 | TRBJ2-7 | NA
CASSLGLAGVNNEQFF | TGTGCCAGCAGCTTAGGATTAGCGGGGGTTAACAATGAGCAGTTCTTC | TRBV11-2 | TRBD2 | TRBJ2-1 | NA
CASSSTRTDFYGYTF | TGCGCCAGCAGCTCAACGCGGACAGATTTCTATGGCTACACCTTC | TRBV5-1 | NA | TRBJ1-2 | NA
CSVEDWRLDREVKETQYF | TGCAGCGTTGAAGATTGGCGCCTGGACAGGGAAGTGAAAGAGACCCAGTACTTC | TRBV29-1 | TRBD1 | TRBJ2-5 | many